This entry features one TCR beta chain sequence. Its antigen remains unknown. There are 15 residues in the CDR3. The V segment lost 4 bases and the J segment 3 bases; nucleotides outside the gene matches: 6. Germline CDR1 is SEHNR and CDR2 is FQNEAQ (reference sequence). The sample comes from a study of cytomegalovirus exposure and HLA in healthy donors. Across the study: Inside one of the first data releases sat tens of millions of unique TCRs taken from HLA-typed donors. Findings and limits, study-wide: The likely explanation for a cluster of highly shared sequence variants was sequencing artifact. Immune exposure information available was restricted to CMV serostatus.

The study ran its PCR with 60 Vbeta and 13 Jbeta primers. The method was immunoSEQ multiplex PCR; TCRdb's version includes in-frame clones alone and lacks a portion of them. The table includes about 190,000 clones, more than 80% detected once. The receptor was derived from a woman between 50 and 59 years old in good health and CMV-seropositive. Input material: PBMCs. The chain has TRBV7-9 and TRBJ1-5; 7 bases match TRBD1. The chain's CDR3 is CASSSGTDYNQPQHF. CDR3 DNA sequence: TGTGCCAGCAGCTCCGGGACAGATTACAATCAGCCCCAGCATTTT. Based on the CDR3 plus reference TRBV7-9 and TRBJ1-5, the full variable domain is DTGVSQNPRHKITKRGQNVTFRCDPISEHNRLYWYRQTLGQGPEFLTYFQNEAQLEKSRLLSDRFSAERPKGSFSTLEIQRTEQGDSAMYLCASSSGTDYNQPQHFGDGTRLSIL.